This T cell receptor beta chain was captured in a study of spatial heterogeneity in lung cancer. Unique molecular identifiers, one per molecule, were present on every TCR cDNA molecule. TCRdb processed the 5' RACE reads anew with MiXCR; each CDR3 protein has one entry. In the table there are around 7,500 distinct CDR3 sequences, over 10% of which are singletons. V shed 4 bases and J 0 bases; nucleotides not matched to a gene: 7. The V gene's germline CDR1 is DFQATT and CDR2 SNEGSKA (reference sequence). The CDR3 is made up of 16 amino acids. Time point defined: sample taken at primary tumor resection. Whole RNA was taken from tumor, nontumor lung or frozen PBMC; it was then sequenced unsorted. Study outcomes and limitations: Expanded alpha and beta TCR counts within tumors tracked tumor mutation counts.

In the case of this clonotype: Its target is unknown. This beta chain turned up in a library designed for alpha chains; as an off-target read, its abundance says little.

The chain is built from TRBV20-1 and TRBJ2-5; 11 bases line up with TRBD2. Sequencing was performed on lung tumor tissue, taken at surgery. The TCR originated in a male donor with early-stage non-small cell lung cancer. This CDR3 is CSAILAGDLYQETQYF. In DNA form, the CDR3 reads TGCAGTGCTATACTAGCGGGAGACCTGTACCAAGAGACCCAGTACTTC.